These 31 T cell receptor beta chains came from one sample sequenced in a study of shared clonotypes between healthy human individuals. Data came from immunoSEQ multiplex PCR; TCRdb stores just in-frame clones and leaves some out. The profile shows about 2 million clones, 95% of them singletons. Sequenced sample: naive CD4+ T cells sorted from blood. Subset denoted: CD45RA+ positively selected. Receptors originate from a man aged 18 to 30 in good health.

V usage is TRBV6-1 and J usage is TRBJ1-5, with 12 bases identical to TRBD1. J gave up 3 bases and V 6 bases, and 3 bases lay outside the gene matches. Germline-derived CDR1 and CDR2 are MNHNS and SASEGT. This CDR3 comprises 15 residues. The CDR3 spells CASRGGQGANQPQHF. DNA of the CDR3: TGTGCCAGCAGGGGGGGACAGGGGGCCAATCAGCCCCAGCATTTT.

In DNA form, the CDR3 reads TGTGCCAGCAGCCCTCTAGCGGGATTCACCGGGGAGCTGTTTTTT. This codes for CASSPLAGFTGELFF. This chain connects TRBV7-2 to TRBJ2-2; TRBD2 aligns across 9 bases. Germline trimming cut 5 bases from V and 4 bases from J; bases unmatched to any gene: 5. This CDR3 region has 15 residues. CDR1 SGHTA and CDR2 FQGNSA come from the germline V gene. Supplemented by reference TRBV7-2 and TRBJ2-2, the full variable domain reads GAGVSQSPSNKVTEKGKDVELRCDPISGHTALYWYRQSLGQGLEFLIYFQGNSAPDKSGLPSDRFSAERTGGSVSTLTIQRTQQEDSAVYLCASSPLAGFTGELFFGEGSRLTVL.

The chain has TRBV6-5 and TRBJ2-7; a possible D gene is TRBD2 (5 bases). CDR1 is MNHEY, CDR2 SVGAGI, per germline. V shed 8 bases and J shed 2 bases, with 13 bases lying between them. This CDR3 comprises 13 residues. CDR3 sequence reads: CASQYGVPYEQYF. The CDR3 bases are TGTGCCAGCCAGTACGGGGTACCCTACGAGCAGTACTTC.

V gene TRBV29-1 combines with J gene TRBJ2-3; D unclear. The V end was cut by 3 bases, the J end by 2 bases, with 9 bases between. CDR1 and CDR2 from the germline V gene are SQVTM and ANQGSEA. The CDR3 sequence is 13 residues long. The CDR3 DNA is TGCAGCGTTGAGCACCTCCTCACAGATACGCAGTATTTT. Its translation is CSVEHLLTDTQYF.

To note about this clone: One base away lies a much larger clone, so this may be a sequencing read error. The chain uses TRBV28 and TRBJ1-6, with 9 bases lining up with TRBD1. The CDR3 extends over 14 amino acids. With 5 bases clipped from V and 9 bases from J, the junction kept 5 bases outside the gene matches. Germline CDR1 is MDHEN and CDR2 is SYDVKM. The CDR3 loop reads CASSPGQGRSPLHF. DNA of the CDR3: TGTGCCAGCAGTCCGGGACAGGGACGTTCACCCCTCCACTTT.

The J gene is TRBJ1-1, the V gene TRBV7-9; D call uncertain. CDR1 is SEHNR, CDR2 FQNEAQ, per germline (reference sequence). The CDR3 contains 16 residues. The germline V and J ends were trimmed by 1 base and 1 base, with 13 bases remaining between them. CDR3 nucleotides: TGTGCCAGCAGCTTAGGACGGTTGAGCGGGAACACTGAAGCTTTCTTT. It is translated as CASSLGRLSGNTEAFF.

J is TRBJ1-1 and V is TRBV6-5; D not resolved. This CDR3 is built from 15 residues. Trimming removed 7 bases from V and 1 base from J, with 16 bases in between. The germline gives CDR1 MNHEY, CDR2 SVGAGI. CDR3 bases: TGTGCCAGCAACGAAATAGGGTTAACGAACACTGAAGCTTTCTTT. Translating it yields CASNEIGLTNTEAFF.

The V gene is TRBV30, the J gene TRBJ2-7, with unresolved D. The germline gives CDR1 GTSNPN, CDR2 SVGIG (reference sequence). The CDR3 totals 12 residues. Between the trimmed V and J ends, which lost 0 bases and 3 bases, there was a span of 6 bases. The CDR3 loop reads CAWSVHDYEQYF. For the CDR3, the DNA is TGTGCCTGGAGTGTACATGACTACGAGCAGTACTTC.

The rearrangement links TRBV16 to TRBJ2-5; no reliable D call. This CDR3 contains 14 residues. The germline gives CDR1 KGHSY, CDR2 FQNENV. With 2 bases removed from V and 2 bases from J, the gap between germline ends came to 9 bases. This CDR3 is CASSQRLQQETQYF. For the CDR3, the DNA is TGTGCCAGCAGCCAAAGACTTCAGCAAGAGACCCAGTACTTC. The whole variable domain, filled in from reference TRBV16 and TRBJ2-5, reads GEEVAQTPKHLVRGEGQKAKLYCAPIKGHSYVFWYQQVLKNEFKFLISFQNENVFDETGMPKERFSAKCLPNSPCSLEIQATKLEDSAVYFCASSQRLQQETQYFGPGTRLLVL.

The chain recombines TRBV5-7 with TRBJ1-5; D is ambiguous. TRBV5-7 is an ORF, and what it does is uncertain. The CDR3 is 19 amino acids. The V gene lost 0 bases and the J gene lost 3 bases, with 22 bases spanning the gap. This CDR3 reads CASSLADNGPYDYNQPQHF. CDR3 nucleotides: TGTGCCAGCAGCTTGGCAGACAATGGGCCATATGACTACAATCAGCCCCAGCATTTT.

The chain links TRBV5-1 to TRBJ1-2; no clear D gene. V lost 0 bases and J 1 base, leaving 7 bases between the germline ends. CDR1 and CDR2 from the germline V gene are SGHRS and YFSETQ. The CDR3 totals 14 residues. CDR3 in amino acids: CASSLAPDNYGYTF. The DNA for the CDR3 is TGCGCCAGCAGCTTGGCCCCGGATAACTATGGCTACACCTTC.

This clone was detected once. The CDR3 nucleotides are TGTGCCAGCTCACCATCAGGGACTTACCAAGAGACCCAGTACTTC. Protein sequence: CASSPSGTYQETQYF. This chain links TRBV18 with TRBJ2-5, with a tentative D call TRBD2 (6 bases). V lost 2 bases and J 0 bases, leaving 10 bases between the germline ends. This CDR3 spans 15 amino acids. Germline V gene data show CDR1 as KGHSH and CDR2 as LQKENI.

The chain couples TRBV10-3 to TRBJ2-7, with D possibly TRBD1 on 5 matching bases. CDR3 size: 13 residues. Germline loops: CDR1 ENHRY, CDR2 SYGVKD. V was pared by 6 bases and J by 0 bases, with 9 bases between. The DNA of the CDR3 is TGTGCCATCAGACAGGATAGCTCCTACGAGCAGTACTTC. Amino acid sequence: CAIRQDSSYEQYF.

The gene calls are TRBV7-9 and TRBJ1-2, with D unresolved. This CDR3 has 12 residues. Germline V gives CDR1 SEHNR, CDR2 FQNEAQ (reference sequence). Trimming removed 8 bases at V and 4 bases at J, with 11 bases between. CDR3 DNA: TGTGCCAGCTCCCGGGCTTCCTATGGCTACACCTTC. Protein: CASSRASYGYTF.

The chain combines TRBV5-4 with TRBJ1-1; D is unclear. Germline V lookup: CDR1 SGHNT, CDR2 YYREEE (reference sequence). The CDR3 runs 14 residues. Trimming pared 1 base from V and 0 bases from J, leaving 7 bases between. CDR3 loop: CASSLREVNTEAFF. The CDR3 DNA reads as TGTGCCAGCAGCTTGCGTGAGGTGAACACTGAAGCTTTCTTT.

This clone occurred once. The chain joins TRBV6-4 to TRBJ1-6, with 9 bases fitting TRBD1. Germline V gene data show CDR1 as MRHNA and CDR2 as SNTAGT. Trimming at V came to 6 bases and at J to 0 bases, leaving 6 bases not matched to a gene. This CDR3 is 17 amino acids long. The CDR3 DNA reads TGTGCCAGCAGGAGGACAGGGGCAGGCTCCTATAATTCACCCCTCCACTTT. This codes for CASRRTGAGSYNSPLHF.

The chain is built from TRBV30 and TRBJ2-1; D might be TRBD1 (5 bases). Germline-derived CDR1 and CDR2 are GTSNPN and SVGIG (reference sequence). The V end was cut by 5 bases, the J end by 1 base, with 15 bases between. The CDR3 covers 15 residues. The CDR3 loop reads CAWVLKGKSYNEQFF. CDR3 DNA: TGTGCCTGGGTTTTAAAGGGGAAATCCTACAATGAGCAGTTCTTC.

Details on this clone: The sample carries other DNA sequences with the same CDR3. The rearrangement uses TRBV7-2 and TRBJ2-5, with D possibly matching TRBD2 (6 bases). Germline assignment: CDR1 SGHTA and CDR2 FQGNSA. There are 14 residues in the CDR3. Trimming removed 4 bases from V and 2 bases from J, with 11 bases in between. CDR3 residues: CASSSRRGQETQYF. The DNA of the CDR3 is TGTGCCAGCAGCTCCCGGCGGGGACAAGAGACCCAGTACTTC. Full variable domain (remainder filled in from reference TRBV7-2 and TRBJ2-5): GAGVSQSPSNKVTEKGKDVELRCDPISGHTALYWYRQSLGQGLEFLIYFQGNSAPDKSGLPSDRFSAERTGGSVSTLTIQRTQQEDSAVYLCASSSRRGQETQYFGPGTRLLVL.

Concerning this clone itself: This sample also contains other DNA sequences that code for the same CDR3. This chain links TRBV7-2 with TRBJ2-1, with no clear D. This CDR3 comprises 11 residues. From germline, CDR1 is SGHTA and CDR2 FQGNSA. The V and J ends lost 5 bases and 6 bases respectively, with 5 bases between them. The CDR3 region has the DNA TGTGCCAGCAGCCTCGTCAATGAGCAGTTCTTC. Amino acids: CASSLVNEQFF.

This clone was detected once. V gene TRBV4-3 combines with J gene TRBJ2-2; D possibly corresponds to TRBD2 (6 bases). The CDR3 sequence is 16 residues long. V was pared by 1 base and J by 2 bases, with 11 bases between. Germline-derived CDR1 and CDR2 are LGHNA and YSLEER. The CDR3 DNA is TGCGCCAGCAGCCAAGCTGGGACTTTTAACACCGGGGAGCTGTTTTTT. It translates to CASSQAGTFNTGELFF.

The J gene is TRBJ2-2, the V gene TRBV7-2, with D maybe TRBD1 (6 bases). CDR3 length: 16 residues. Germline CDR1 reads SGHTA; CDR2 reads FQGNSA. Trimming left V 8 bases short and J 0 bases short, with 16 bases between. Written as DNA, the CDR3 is TGTGCCAGCTCATGGACAGTACTCGCGAACACCGGGGAGCTGTTTTTT. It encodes CASSWTVLANTGELFF.

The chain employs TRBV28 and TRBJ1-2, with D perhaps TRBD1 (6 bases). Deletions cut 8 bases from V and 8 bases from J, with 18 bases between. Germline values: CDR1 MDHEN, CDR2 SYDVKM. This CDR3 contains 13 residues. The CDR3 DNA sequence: TGTGCCAGCGCTTCTGGGGGGGCGAGGGGCTACACCTTC. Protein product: CASASGGARGYTF.

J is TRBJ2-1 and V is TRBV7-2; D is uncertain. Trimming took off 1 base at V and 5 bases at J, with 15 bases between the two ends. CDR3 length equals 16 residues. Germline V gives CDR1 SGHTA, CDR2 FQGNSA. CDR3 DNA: TGTGCCAGCAGCTTAGGAGCATGGTCAGCTAACAATGAGCAGTTCTTC. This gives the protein CASSLGAWSANNEQFF.

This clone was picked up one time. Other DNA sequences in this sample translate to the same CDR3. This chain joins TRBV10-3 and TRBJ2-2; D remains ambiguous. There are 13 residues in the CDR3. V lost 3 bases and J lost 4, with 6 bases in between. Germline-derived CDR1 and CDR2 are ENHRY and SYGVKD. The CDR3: CAISDSPTGELFF. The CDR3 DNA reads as TGTGCCATCAGTGATAGCCCCACCGGGGAGCTGTTTTTT.

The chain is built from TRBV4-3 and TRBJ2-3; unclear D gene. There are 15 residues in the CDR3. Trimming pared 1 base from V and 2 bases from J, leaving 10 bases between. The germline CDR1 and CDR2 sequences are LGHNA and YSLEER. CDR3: CASSQVGSATDTQYF. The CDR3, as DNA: TGCGCCAGCAGCCAAGTCGGAAGCGCCACAGATACGCAGTATTTT.

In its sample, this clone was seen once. CDR3 nucleotide sequence: TGTGCCAGCTCAGCGGGACAGCTCAATCAGCCCCAGCATTTT. This gives the protein CASSAGQLNQPQHF. V and J are TRBV18 and TRBJ1-5, with 7 bases aligning to TRBD1. This CDR3 spans 14 amino acids. Germline V lookup: CDR1 KGHSH, CDR2 LQKENI. V gave up 5 bases and J gave up 3 bases; unmatched junction bases: 4. Full variable domain (missing parts from reference TRBV18 and TRBJ1-5): NAGVMQNPRHLVRRRGQEARLRCSPMKGHSHVYWYRQLPEEGLKFMVYLQKENIIDESGMPKERFSAEFPKEGPSILRIQQVVRGDSAAYFCASSAGQLNQPQHFGDGTRLSIL.

CDR3 sequence reads: CASSNGRNTEAFF. The CDR3 DNA reads as TGTGCCAGCTCAAACGGACGGAACACTGAAGCTTTCTTT. This chain connects TRBV18 to TRBJ1-1; unclear D gene. The germline V gene has CDR1 KGHSH and CDR2 LQKENI. The CDR3 length is 13 residues. The germline V and J ends were trimmed by 5 bases and 1 base, with 8 bases remaining between them.

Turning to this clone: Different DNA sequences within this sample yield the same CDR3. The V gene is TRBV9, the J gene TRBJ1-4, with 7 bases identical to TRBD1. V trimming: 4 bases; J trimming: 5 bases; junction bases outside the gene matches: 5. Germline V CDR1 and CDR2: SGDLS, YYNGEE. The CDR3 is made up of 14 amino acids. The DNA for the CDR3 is TGTGCCAGCAGCCCGGGACAGACAAATGAAAAACTGTTTTTT. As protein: CASSPGQTNEKLFF.

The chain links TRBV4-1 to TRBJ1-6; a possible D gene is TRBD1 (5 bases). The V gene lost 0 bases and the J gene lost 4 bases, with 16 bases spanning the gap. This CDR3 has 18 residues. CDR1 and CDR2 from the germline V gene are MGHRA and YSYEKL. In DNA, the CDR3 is TGCGCCAGCAGCCAAGAAGGGAGGGGACCAGATTATAATTCACCCCTCCACTTT. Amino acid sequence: CASSQEGRGPDYNSPLHF.

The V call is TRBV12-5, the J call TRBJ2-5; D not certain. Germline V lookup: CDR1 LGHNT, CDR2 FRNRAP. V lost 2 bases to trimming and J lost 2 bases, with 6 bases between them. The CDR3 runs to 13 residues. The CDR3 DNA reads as TGTGCTAGTGGTTTGCCGACGCAAGAGACCCAGTACTTC. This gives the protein CASGLPTQETQYF.

The CDR3 region is CASSTGLGKVYEQYF. The CDR3 coding sequence is TGTGCCAGCAGCACCGGCTTGGGTAAAGTTTACGAGCAGTACTTC. The rearrangement joins TRBV9 to TRBJ2-7; D not certain. CDR1 is SGDLS and CDR2 is YYNGEE in the germline V gene. V dropped 4 bases and J dropped 4 bases, with 18 bases sitting between them. This CDR3 has 15 amino acids. The whole variable domain, remainder taken from reference TRBV9 and TRBJ2-7, is DSGVTQTPKHLITATGQRVTLRCSPRSGDLSVYWYQQSLDQGLQFLIQYYNGEERAKGNILERFSAQQFPDLHSELNLSSLELGDSALYFCASSTGLGKVYEQYFGPGTRLTVT.